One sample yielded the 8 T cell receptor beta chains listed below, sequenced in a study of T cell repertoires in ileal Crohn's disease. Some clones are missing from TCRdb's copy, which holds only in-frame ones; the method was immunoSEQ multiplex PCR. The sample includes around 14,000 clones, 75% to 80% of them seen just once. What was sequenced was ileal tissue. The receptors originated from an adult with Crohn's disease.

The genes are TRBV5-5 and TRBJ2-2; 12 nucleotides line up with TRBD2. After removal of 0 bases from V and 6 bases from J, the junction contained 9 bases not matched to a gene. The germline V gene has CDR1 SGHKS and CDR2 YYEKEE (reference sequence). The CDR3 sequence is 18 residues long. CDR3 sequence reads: CASSLGGLAGYVAGELFF. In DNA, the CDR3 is TGTGCCAGCAGCTTGGGAGGACTAGCGGGGTATGTCGCCGGGGAGCTGTTTTTT. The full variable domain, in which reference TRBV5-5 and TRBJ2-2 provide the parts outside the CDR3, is DAGVTQSPTHLIKTRGQQVTLRCSPISGHKSVSWYQQVLGQGPQFIFQYYEKEERGRGNFPDRFSARQFPNYSSELNVNALLLGDSALYLCASSLGGLAGYVAGELFFGEGSRLTVL.

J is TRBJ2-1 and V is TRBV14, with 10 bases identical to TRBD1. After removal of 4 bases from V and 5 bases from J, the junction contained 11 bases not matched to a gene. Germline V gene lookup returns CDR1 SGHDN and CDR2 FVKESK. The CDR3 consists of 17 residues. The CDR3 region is CASSRKPGQGNNNEQFF. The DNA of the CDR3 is TGTGCCAGCAGCCGGAAACCGGGACAGGGGAATAACAATGAGCAGTTCTTC.

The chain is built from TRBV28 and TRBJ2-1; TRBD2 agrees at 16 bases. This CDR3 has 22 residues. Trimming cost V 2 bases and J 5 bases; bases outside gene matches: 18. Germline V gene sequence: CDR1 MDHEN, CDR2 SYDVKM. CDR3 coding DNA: TGTGCCAGCAGTTTACCATGCCCAATACCGGGACTAGCGGGGGGGAAACACAATGAGCAGTTCTTC. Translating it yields CASSLPCPIPGLAGGKHNEQFF.

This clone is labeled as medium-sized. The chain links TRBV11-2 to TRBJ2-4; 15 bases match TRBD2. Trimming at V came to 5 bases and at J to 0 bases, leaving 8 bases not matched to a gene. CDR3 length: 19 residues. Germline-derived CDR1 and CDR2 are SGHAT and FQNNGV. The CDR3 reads CASSPRTSGGVLAKNIQYF. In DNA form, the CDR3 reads TGTGCCAGCAGCCCCCGGACTAGCGGGGGGGTCCTAGCCAAAAACATTCAGTACTTC.

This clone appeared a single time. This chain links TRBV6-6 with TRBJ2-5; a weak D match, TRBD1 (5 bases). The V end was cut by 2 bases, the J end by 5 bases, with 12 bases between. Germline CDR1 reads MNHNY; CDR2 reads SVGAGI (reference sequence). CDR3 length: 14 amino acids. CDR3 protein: CASSYGQGYETQYF. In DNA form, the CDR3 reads TGTGCCAGCAGTTACGGGCAGGGTTACGAGACCCAGTACTTC.

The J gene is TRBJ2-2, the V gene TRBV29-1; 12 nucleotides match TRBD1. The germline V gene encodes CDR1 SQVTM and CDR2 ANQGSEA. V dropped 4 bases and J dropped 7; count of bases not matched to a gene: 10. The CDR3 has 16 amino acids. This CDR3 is CSVAIPGQGADGELFF. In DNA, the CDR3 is TGCAGCGTTGCAATACCGGGACAGGGGGCCGACGGGGAGCTGTTTTTT.

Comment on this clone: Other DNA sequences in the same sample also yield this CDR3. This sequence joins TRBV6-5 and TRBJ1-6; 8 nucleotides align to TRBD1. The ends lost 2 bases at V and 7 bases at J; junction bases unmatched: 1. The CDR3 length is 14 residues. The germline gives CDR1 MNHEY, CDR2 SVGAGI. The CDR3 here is CASSYRQGNSPLHF. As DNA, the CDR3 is TGTGCCAGCAGTTACCGACAGGGGAATTCACCCCTCCACTTT.

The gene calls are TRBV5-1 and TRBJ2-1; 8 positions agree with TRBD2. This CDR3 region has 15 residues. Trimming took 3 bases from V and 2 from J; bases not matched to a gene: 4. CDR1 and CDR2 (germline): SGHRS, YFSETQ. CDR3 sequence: CASSSVAGTYNEQFF. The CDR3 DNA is TGCGCCAGCAGCTCGGTAGCGGGGACCTACAATGAGCAGTTCTTC.